This TCR beta chain appears in the sequencing data of a study of siplizumab effects on memory and regulatory T cells. Germline V lookup: CDR1 SGHNT, CDR2 YYREEE (reference sequence). This CDR3 has 15 residues. Trimming pared 5 bases from V and 4 bases from J, leaving 17 bases between. Sequenced by immunoSEQ multiplex PCR; TCRdb stores in-frame clones only, minus some. The sample contains around 65,000 clones, roughly 85% of which appear only once. The source is a human donor in good health. Sequencing was carried out using memory CD4+ T cells sorted from blood. The chain couples TRBV5-4 to TRBJ2-3, with D maybe TRBD2 (7 bases). The CDR3 nucleotides read TGTGCCAGCAGAGGGGAGGGGGTGATAGCAGATACGCAGTATTTT. It codes for CASRGEGVIADTQYF.